This is a list of T cell receptor beta chains from one sample in a study of T cells in Graves' hyperthyroidism and ophthalmopathy. From the multiplex PCR reads, TCRdb called clonotypes with MiXCR, one entry per CDR3 protein. The sample has roughly 710,000 distinct CDR3 sequences, 35% seen once; the top ten hold 30% to 40%. Sequencing was carried out using blood. The receptor set was obtained from a woman between 40 and 50 years old with Graves' hyperthyroidism. CDR3s include the opening cysteine and the closing phenylalanine or tryptophan. D genes are given only for firm matches. Only some rows state a clone size, as once, few, many or a class for expanded clones.

v_gene: TRBV12-3/TRBV12-4
d_gene: .
j_gene: TRBJ2-3
abundance: .
CDR3nt: TGTGCCAGCAGCTTAAAGTTCGGCCATTCAGATACGCAGTATTTT
CDR3aa: CASSLKFGHSDTQYF

v_gene: TRBV10-3
d_gene: .
j_gene: TRBJ2-5
abundance: .
CDR3nt: TGTGCCATCAGTTACTCGAATGCAGGGTTAACCCAGTACTTC
CDR3aa: CAISYSNAGLTQYF

v_gene: TRBV25-1
d_gene: .
j_gene: TRBJ2-6
abundance: once
CDR3nt: TGTGCCAGCGTAGATCCGTTCTCTGGGGCCAACGTCCTGACTTTC
CDR3aa: CASVDPFSGANVLTF

v_gene: TRBV11-1
d_gene: TRBD2
j_gene: TRBJ2-5
abundance: .
CDR3nt: TGTGCCAGCAGCCCAGCGGGAGGCCAAAGAGAGACCCAGTACTTC
CDR3aa: CASSPAGGQRETQYF

v_gene: TRBV19
d_gene: TRBD1
j_gene: TRBJ2-7
abundance: few
CDR3nt: TGTGCCAGTAGTATGCAGGGGGAGACCTACGAGCAGTACTTC
CDR3aa: CASSMQGETYEQYF

v_gene: TRBV5-1
d_gene: TRBD2
j_gene: TRBJ2-7
abundance: .
CDR3nt: TGCGCCAGCAGCTCCGGGCTAGCGGCGGATGCGGATGAGCAGTACTTC
CDR3aa: CASSSGLAADADEQYF

v_gene: TRBV11-2
d_gene: .
j_gene: TRBJ2-7
abundance: .
CDR3nt: TGTGCCAGCACTCTAGGACAGCCTACCTACGAGCAGTACTTC
CDR3aa: CASTLGQPTYEQYF

v_gene: TRBV5-1
d_gene: TRBD1
j_gene: TRBJ1-4
abundance: .
CDR3nt: TGCGCCAGCAGCTTGTCCCCAGGGGGAGGGGAAAAACTGTTTTTT
CDR3aa: CASSLSPGGGEKLFF

v_gene: TRBV5-6
d_gene: TRBD2
j_gene: TRBJ2-7
abundance: few
CDR3nt: TGTGCCAGCAGCTTGCTGGGACTAGCGGGAGAGGATCCCGGGGCGGACTTC
CDR3aa: CASSLLGLAGEDPGADF

v_gene: TRBV6-1
d_gene: .
j_gene: TRBJ2-2
abundance: few
CDR3nt: TGTGCCAGCAGTGAAAGATGGGGCTCCGGGGAGCTGTTTTTT
CDR3aa: CASSERWGSGELFF

v_gene: TRBV29-1
d_gene: TRBD1
j_gene: TRBJ1-1
abundance: few
CDR3nt: TGCAGCGTTACCAAAGGACAGGGGACTGAAGCTTTCTTT
CDR3aa: CSVTKGQGTEAFF

v_gene: TRBV9
d_gene: .
j_gene: TRBJ2-2
abundance: .
CDR3nt: TGTGCCAGCAGCGTAGTCCCCCATGGAGGGGCGAACACCGGGGAGCTGTTTTTT
CDR3aa: CASSVVPHGGANTGELFF

v_gene: TRBV4-1
d_gene: .
j_gene: TRBJ2-2
abundance: few
CDR3nt: TGCGCCAGCAGGACTTGGGGACAGAACACCGGGGAGCTGTTTTTT
CDR3aa: CASRTWGQNTGELFF

v_gene: TRBV6-1
d_gene: TRBD2
j_gene: TRBJ2-5
abundance: .
CDR3nt: TGTGCCAGCAGTGAAGGCACTAGCGGGGGCGTAGAGACCCAGTACTTC
CDR3aa: CASSEGTSGGVETQYF

v_gene: TRBV12-3/TRBV12-4
d_gene: .
j_gene: TRBJ1-2
abundance: .
CDR3nt: TGTGCCAGCACTGGGGACTCTGGAAACACCTTC
CDR3aa: CASTGDSGNTF

v_gene: TRBV12-5
d_gene: .
j_gene: TRBJ1-2
abundance: .
CDR3nt: TGTGCTAGTGGTTTGGCCCAGGGGAGAGGCTACACCTTC
CDR3aa: CASGLAQGRGYTF

v_gene: TRBV4-3
d_gene: .
j_gene: TRBJ1-3
abundance: few
CDR3nt: TGCGCCAGCAGCCAAGATAAGGGCAGTACTGGAAACACCATATATTTT
CDR3aa: CASSQDKGSTGNTIYF

v_gene: TRBV11-2
d_gene: .
j_gene: TRBJ2-7
abundance: many
CDR3nt: TGTGCCAGCAGCTTAGATCGGGCTAAGCAGTACTTC
CDR3aa: CASSLDRAKQYF

v_gene: TRBV7-8
d_gene: .
j_gene: TRBJ2-7
abundance: .
CDR3nt: TGTGCCAGCAGCCCCTCCCGGTTGACCTCCGCCTACGGGCAGTACTTC
CDR3aa: CASSPSRLTSAYGQYF

v_gene: TRBV9
d_gene: TRBD1
j_gene: TRBJ1-4
abundance: few
CDR3nt: TGTGCCAGCAGCGGAAAAGGGACAGAGAATGAAAAACTGTTTTTT
CDR3aa: CASSGKGTENEKLFF

v_gene: TRBV11-2
d_gene: .
j_gene: TRBJ1-2
abundance: .
CDR3nt: TGTGCCAGCAGCTTTACTAGCGGCTACACCTTC
CDR3aa: CASSFTSGYTF

v_gene: TRBV5-4
d_gene: TRBD1
j_gene: TRBJ1-2
abundance: once
CDR3nt: TGTGCCAGCAGCTTTCTCCCGGGACAGGGTTTTGGGGGCTACACCTTC
CDR3aa: CASSFLPGQGFGGYTF

v_gene: TRBV19
d_gene: .
j_gene: TRBJ1-5
abundance: .
CDR3nt: TGTGCCAGTAGTACCGAGGTTGGACAGCCCCAGCATTTT
CDR3aa: CASSTEVGQPQHF

v_gene: TRBV7-9
d_gene: .
j_gene: TRBJ1-5
abundance: many
CDR3nt: TGTGCCAGCAGCTTAGACAGCATCAATGTGGCCCAGCATTTT
CDR3aa: CASSLDSINVAQHF

v_gene: TRBV5-4
d_gene: TRBD1
j_gene: TRBJ1-1
abundance: .
CDR3nt: TGTGCCAGCGGGACAGGGTTGAACACTGAAGCTTTCTTT
CDR3aa: CASGTGLNTEAFF

v_gene: TRBV12-3/TRBV12-4
d_gene: .
j_gene: TRBJ1-5
abundance: many
CDR3nt: TGTGCCAGCAGTTTAGCAGGGGATCAAAAGCCCCAGCATTTT
CDR3aa: CASSLAGDQKPQHF

v_gene: TRBV6-5
d_gene: TRBD1
j_gene: TRBJ1-1
abundance: .
CDR3nt: TGTGCCAGCAGTTGGGGGGGGACAGGGGGCCTTCGGAACACTGAAGCTTTCTTT
CDR3aa: CASSWGGTGGLRNTEAFF

v_gene: TRBV20-1
d_gene: .
j_gene: TRBJ1-1
abundance: few
CDR3nt: TGCAGTGCTAGATCCCTGGGAAGGGCGAACACTGAAGCTTTCTTT
CDR3aa: CSARSLGRANTEAFF

v_gene: TRBV29-1
d_gene: .
j_gene: TRBJ1-1
abundance: .
CDR3nt: TGCAGCGCCCTAACTGCGGACGCCTACAAAGCTTTCTTT
CDR3aa: CSALTADAYKAFF

v_gene: TRBV29-1
d_gene: .
j_gene: TRBJ1-2
abundance: many
CDR3nt: TGCAGCGTCACGAAAGCGGACCGACATAACTATGGCTACACCTTC
CDR3aa: CSVTKADRHNYGYTF

v_gene: TRBV29-1
d_gene: .
j_gene: TRBJ1-2
abundance: many
CDR3nt: TGCAGCATCGAGGGGGGATACGGCTACACCTTC
CDR3aa: CSIEGGYGYTF

v_gene: TRBV19
d_gene: TRBD1
j_gene: TRBJ2-7
abundance: .
CDR3nt: TGTGCCAGTAGTTCCCGGACAGGGAGGACGGGCGAGCAGTACTTC
CDR3aa: CASSSRTGRTGEQYF

v_gene: TRBV24-1
d_gene: TRBD1
j_gene: TRBJ2-5
abundance: many
CDR3nt: TGTGCCACCAGTGCCGGCGAAGGGGGCTTCCAAGAGACCCAGTACTTC
CDR3aa: CATSAGEGGFQETQYF

v_gene: TRBV20-1
d_gene: .
j_gene: TRBJ1-3
abundance: many
CDR3nt: TGCAGTGCAAGCTCAGGGTCTGGAAACACCATATATTTT
CDR3aa: CSASSGSGNTIYF

v_gene: TRBV24-1
d_gene: .
j_gene: TRBJ1-1
abundance: many
CDR3nt: TGTGCCACCGGGGGAAGTTATCCAGCTTTCTTT
CDR3aa: CATGGSYPAFF

v_gene: TRBV10-3
d_gene: TRBD1
j_gene: TRBJ2-7
abundance: few
CDR3nt: TGTGCCATCAGTGAAACCGGGACAGGGGTATACGAGCAGTACTTC
CDR3aa: CAISETGTGVYEQYF

v_gene: TRBV6-5
d_gene: .
j_gene: TRBJ2-2
abundance: many
CDR3nt: TGTGCCAGCAGCAAGGGCGCCGGGGAGCTGTTTTTT
CDR3aa: CASSKGAGELFF